The clone carrying this T cell receptor beta chain was recorded a few times. The antigen remains unidentified. Read data end 3 residues before the CDR3 end; the end is taken from the germline J gene. The data were obtained in a study of T cell clonality in common variable immunodeficiency. Study-wide results and limits: Fewer deletions and N-nucleotide insertions were reportedly seen in common variable immunodeficiency TCR beta sequences. Links between repertoire features and CVID complications were heterogeneity-limited.

J was trimmed by 0 bases and V by 0 bases; bases with no gene match: 3. From germline, CDR1 is MNHNS and CDR2 SASEGT. This CDR3 region has 16 residues. Of CVID subjects, under 16 were female and 29 male, mean age approximately 40. All CVID subjects were on immunoglobulin replacement for at least one year. No CVID subject was ill or on immunomodulatory drugs when sampled. The assay was immunoSEQ multiplex PCR, and TCRdb's table has in-frame clones only and misses some. This sample comprises approximately 30,000 clones, none seen once only. The sample comprised peripheral blood mononuclear cells. V is TRBV6-1 and J is TRBJ2-7, with 9 bases lining up with TRBD2. The source of this sequence is a human donor with common variable immunodeficiency. CDR3 sequence: CASSEAGRGGSYEQYF. CDR3 DNA (partial): TGTGCCAGCAGTGAAGCGGGGCGGGGGGGCTCCTACGAG.